This TCR beta chain was observed in a study of vaccination and CD4 T cells after COVID-19. Turning to the study itself: Blood was drawn a median roughly 68 days post second dose, range 14 to 241.

V was shortened by 4 bases and J by 2 bases, with 12 bases between the two germline ends. Germline V gene data show CDR1 as SGHTA and CDR2 as FQGTGA. The CDR3 is 14 amino acids. Treatment meaning: roughly 11-day PBMC culture with coronavirus spike peptide pools or control peptides (ViraFEST assay). With respect to this clonotype: Antigen specificity is unknown.

Once obtained from cultured CD4+ T cells, the DNA was sequenced using the Oncomine TCR Beta short-read assay. TCRdb analysed the PCR reads with MiXCR anew, one entry per CDR3 protein. The repertoire holds about 14,000 distinct CDR3 sequences, with less than 50% as singletons. Sequences were obtained from cultured CD4+ T cells from blood. The chain uses TRBV7-3 and TRBJ2-7; possibly TRBD2 for D (5 bases). The receptor's source is a human donor with COVID-19. In nucleotides, the CDR3 is TGTGCCAGCAGCTCTAATCGGGGAGCCTACGAGCAGTACTTC. Its protein product is CASSSNRGAYEQYF. The full variable domain, its missing parts supplied by reference TRBV7-3 and TRBJ2-7, is GAGVSQTPSNKVTEKGKYVELRCDPISGHTALYWYRQSLGQGPEFLIYFQGTGAADDSGLPNDRFFAVRPEGSVSTLKIQRTERGDSAVYLCASSSNRGAYEQYFGPGTRLTVT.